This TCR beta chain came from a study of T-cell memory formation after mild COVID-19. The CDR3 runs to 17 residues. Germline trimming cut 1 base from V and 6 bases from J; bases unmatched to any gene: 11. CDR1 and CDR2 from the germline V gene are SGHVS and FNYEAQ. TCRdb passed the 5' RACE reads through MiXCR, listing each CDR3 protein once. The sample records 400,000 or so distinct CDR3 sequences, 20% being singletons. The sequencing sample was made of PBMCs or a T cell subset sorted from them (not recorded which). J is TRBJ2-1 and V is TRBV7-6; 8 nucleotides agree with TRBD2. This sequence originates from an adult woman who had mild COVID-19 (a few samples of this study predate the infection). Cell type and time point are not known. In DNA, the CDR3 is TGTGCCAGCAGCTTAGTTGCCGGGAGGGGGGTAGGCAATGAGCAGTTCTTC. Translating it yields CASSLVAGRGVGNEQFF. The whole variable domain, filled in from reference TRBV7-6 and TRBJ2-1, reads GAGVSQSPRYKVTKRGQDVALRCDPISGHVSLYWYRQALGQGPEFLTYFNYEAQQDKSGLPNDRFSAERPEGSISTLTIQRTEQRDSAMYRCASSLVAGRGVGNEQFFGPGTRLTVL.